This T cell receptor beta chain comes out of a study of blood T cell repertoires in COVID-19. Study summary: The United States, Italy and Spain were the sources of the acute and convalescent COVID-19 samples. PBMCs, B-cell-depleted T cells, or T cells provided the cDNA or gDNA that made up the material.

This clone turned up a few times. Germline CDR1 reads MNHNS; CDR2 reads SASEGT. The ends were cut back, 2 bases at V and 9 bases at J, with 7 bases in the middle. The CDR3 runs 11 residues. In the authors' methods: Cell counts per sample came from amplifying reference gene primers. Generated by immunoSEQ multiplex PCR, the TCRdb table keeps only in-frame clones and is missing some. That table supplies the V and J calls and clone size; D and trimming were determined from the DNA. Of about 150,000 clones detected, 75% to 90% appear once; the ten largest clones hold around 15%. The rearrangement uses TRBV6-1 and TRBJ1-1; D is perhaps TRBD1 (6 bases). This receptor was taken from a woman aged 40 to 50 with acute or convalescent COVID-19. The material sequenced was peripheral blood. Written as DNA, the CDR3 is TGTGCCAGCAGTGAAACAGGGCAAGCTTTCTTT. This encodes CASSETGQAFF.